Below, 23 T cell receptor beta chains from the same sample are listed, as sequenced in a study of T cell responses to AZD1222 COVID-19 vaccine. TCRdb's table, derived via immunoSEQ multiplex PCR, lists solely in-frame clones and lacks some. The sample holds around 110,000 clones, approximately 85% seen once. The sample was peripheral blood, taken on day 0 of MenACWY control vaccination. The receptors come from an adult in good health.

The chain carries TRBV4-3 and TRBJ1-1; a possible D gene is TRBD1 (5 bases). The CDR3 runs 15 residues. V lost 0 bases, J lost 4 bases, and 12 bases lay in between. Germline CDR1 reads LGHNA; CDR2 reads YSLEER. CDR3 sequence (DNA): TGCGCCAGCAGCCAAGAGCCGGGGGGAGGCACTGAAGCTTTCTTT. This translates into CASSQEPGGGTEAFF.

This clone appeared once. The V gene is TRBV7-2, the J gene TRBJ2-3; no clear D gene. V was pared by 5 bases and J by 2 bases, with 14 bases between. There are 15 residues in the CDR3. Germline-derived CDR1 and CDR2 are SGHTA and FQGNSA. The CDR3 protein is CASSPARSATDTQYF. CDR3 in DNA: TGTGCCAGCAGCCCGGCCCGGTCCGCCACAGATACGCAGTATTTT.

This chain connects TRBV11-1 to TRBJ2-1; 7 bases fit TRBD1. V lost 5 bases, J lost 4 bases, and 8 bases stayed unmatched. Germline V lookup: CDR1 SGHAT, CDR2 FQDESV (reference sequence). This CDR3 region has 15 residues. This CDR3 is CASSTPDRAYNEQFF. In DNA, the CDR3 is TGTGCCAGCAGCACCCCCGACAGGGCGTACAATGAGCAGTTCTTC.

V is TRBV19 and J is TRBJ2-1, with D perhaps TRBD1 (6 bases). The V gene lost 5 bases and the J gene lost 0 bases, with 11 bases spanning the gap. This CDR3 is 15 amino acids long. CDR1 and CDR2 (germline): LNHDA, SQIVND (reference sequence). The CDR3 nucleotides are TGTGCCAGTAGTTACCAGGGGAGCTCCTACAATGAGCAGTTCTTC. This gives the protein CASSYQGSSYNEQFF. The whole variable domain, remainder taken from reference TRBV19 and TRBJ2-1, is DGGITQSPKYLFRKEGQNVTLSCEQNLNHDAMYWYRQDPGQGLRLIYYSQIVNDFQKGDIAEGYSVSREKKESFPLTVTSAQKNPTAFYLCASSYQGSSYNEQFFGPGTRLTVL.

This clone was seen only a few times. This chain uses TRBV5-4 with TRBJ1-1; unclear D gene. Per germline, CDR1 SGHNT and CDR2 YYREEE (reference sequence). The CDR3 consists of 13 residues. Trimming removed 3 bases from V and 3 bases from J, with 9 bases in between. CDR3 coding DNA: TGTGCCAGCAGCTCATGGGAGTACACTGAAGCTTTCTTT. Amino acid sequence: CASSSWEYTEAFF. The whole variable domain, remainder taken from reference TRBV5-4 and TRBJ1-1, is ETGVTQSPTHLIKTRGQQVTLRCSSQSGHNTVSWYQQALGQGPQFIFQYYREEENGRGNFPPRFSGLQFPNYSSELNVNALELDDSALYLCASSSWEYTEAFFGQGTRLTVV.

This chain links TRBV18 with TRBJ2-2; no clear D. V lost 3 bases and J 2 bases, leaving 16 bases between the germline ends. The CDR3 sequence is 17 residues long. Germline CDR1 and CDR2: KGHSH and LQKENI. The CDR3 DNA is TGTGCCAGCTCACCCCACCCGGGTACTGGTAACACCGGGGAGCTGTTTTTT. This codes for CASSPHPGTGNTGELFF.

The chain combines TRBV18 with TRBJ2-2, with D uncertain. Germline CDR1 and CDR2: KGHSH and LQKENI. The CDR3 loop spans 13 amino acids. Between the trimmed V and J ends, which lost 2 bases and 1 base, there was a span of 2 bases. CDR3 sequence (DNA): TGTGCCAGCTCACCAGAGAACACCGGGGAGCTGTTTTTT. Translated, it gives CASSPENTGELFF. The whole variable domain, remainder taken from reference TRBV18 and TRBJ2-2, is NAGVMQNPRHLVRRRGQEARLRCSPMKGHSHVYWYRQLPEEGLKFMVYLQKENIIDESGMPKERFSAEFPKEGPSILRIQQVVRGDSAAYFCASSPENTGELFFGEGSRLTVL.

This sequence joins TRBV6-6 and TRBJ1-4; 9 bases map to TRBD1. V was clipped by 0 bases and J by 8 bases; unmatched bases: 7. Germline CDR1 is MNHNY and CDR2 is SVGAGI (reference sequence). The CDR3 consists of 16 residues. This CDR3 reads CASSYSRDREGEKLFF. The DNA of the CDR3 is TGTGCCAGCAGTTACTCCAGGGACAGGGAGGGAGAAAAACTGTTTTTT.

This chain uses TRBV7-8 with TRBJ2-7, with 10 bases lining up with TRBD2. Germline V gene lookup returns CDR1 SGHVS and CDR2 FQNEAQ. The CDR3 is 16 residues long. Germline trimming cut 4 bases from V and 4 bases from J; bases unmatched to any gene: 10. The CDR3, as DNA: TGTGCCAGCAGCTGGAATCGGGCTAGCGGGGGATACGAGCAGTACTTC. Translating gives CASSWNRASGGYEQYF.

The V gene is TRBV2, the J gene TRBJ2-2; 12 bases match TRBD1. The CDR3 is 15 amino acids. The V segment lost 6 bases and the J segment 7 bases; nucleotides outside the gene matches: 6. Germline assignment: CDR1 SNHLY and CDR2 FYNNEI. The CDR3, as DNA: TGTGCCAGCAGCTCGGGACAGGGGGCAAACGGGGAGCTGTTTTTT. It translates to CASSSGQGANGELFF.

In DNA, the CDR3 is TGTGCCAGCAGCTTTGGGACAGGGGATGAAGCTTTCTTT. It translates to CASSFGTGDEAFF. The V gene is TRBV7-2, the J gene TRBJ1-1; 10 nucleotides line up with TRBD1. V shed 3 bases and J 7 bases; nucleotides not matched to a gene: 2. This CDR3 contains 13 residues. Per germline, CDR1 SGHTA and CDR2 FQGNSA.

This rearrangement joins TRBV5-6 to TRBJ1-2; D is uncertain. V shed 0 bases and J shed 4 bases, with 7 bases lying between them. The CDR3 has 13 amino acids. Germline V gene lookup returns CDR1 SGHDT and CDR2 YYEEEE. CDR3 nucleotide sequence: TGTGCCAGCAGCTTGGAGGGTTCCTATGGCTACACCTTC. Amino acids: CASSLEGSYGYTF.

In its sample, this clone was seen once. The chain joins TRBV6-2 or TRBV6-3 to TRBJ2-7, with D unclear. Trimming removed 5 bases from V and 4 bases from J, with 18 bases in between. The CDR3 covers 15 residues. Germline lookup yields CDR1 MNHEY and CDR2 SVGEGT. CDR3 nucleotides: TGTGCCAGCAGTATACGTCCCATATCTCTGTACGAGCAGTACTTC. This codes for CASSIRPISLYEQYF.

This chain links TRBV4-1 with TRBJ2-4; TRBD2 matches at 7 bases. This CDR3 has 15 residues. Germline V gives CDR1 MGHRA, CDR2 YSYEKL. Germline trimming cut 3 bases from V and 7 bases from J; bases unmatched to any gene: 9. The CDR3 loop reads CASSQLAGTGNIQYF. CDR3 bases: TGCGCCAGCAGCCAGTTAGCGGGTACAGGTAACATTCAGTACTTC.

The chain joins TRBV6-2 or TRBV6-3 to TRBJ1-5, with 10 bases identical to TRBD1. CDR1 and CDR2 from the germline V gene are MNHEY and SVGEGT. Trimming took 6 bases from V and 2 from J; bases not matched to a gene: 7. The CDR3 is made up of 16 amino acids. The DNA of the CDR3 is TGTGCCAGCAGCAACCGACAGGGGGCCGGCAATCAGCCCCAGCATTTT. Translating it yields CASSNRQGAGNQPQHF.

This chain joins TRBV9 and TRBJ2-5, with 10 bases fitting TRBD2. This CDR3 region has 16 residues. The trim removed 0 bases at V and 5 bases at J, leaving 7 bases unmatched. Germline CDR1 reads SGDLS; CDR2 reads YYNGEE. The CDR3 protein is CASSVGGAGGRETQYF. For the CDR3, the DNA is TGTGCCAGCAGCGTAGGAGGAGCGGGGGGGCGTGAGACCCAGTACTTC.

The gene calls are TRBV28 and TRBJ2-7, with 8 bases that match TRBD1. CDR1 and CDR2 from the germline V gene are MDHEN and SYDVKM. V was clipped by 3 bases and J by 1 base; unmatched bases: 2. This CDR3 spans 14 amino acids. The CDR3 spells CASSFDRGSYEQYF. CDR3 coding DNA: TGTGCCAGCAGTTTCGACAGGGGATCCTACGAGCAGTACTTC. Using reference TRBV28 and TRBJ2-7 for the parts outside the CDR3, the full variable domain is DVKVTQSSRYLVKRTGEKVFLECVQDMDHENMFWYRQDPGLGLRLIYFSYDVKMKEKGDIPEGYSVSREKKERFSLILESASTNQTSMYLCASSFDRGSYEQYFGPGTRLTVT.

V usage is TRBV2 and J usage is TRBJ1-5; maybe TRBD1 (5 bases). V was clipped by 3 bases and J by 9 bases, with 12 bases between them. The germline CDR1 and CDR2 sequences are SNHLY and FYNNEI. The CDR3 extends over 13 amino acids. This CDR3 is CASSDDQGMPQHF. The CDR3 nucleotides read TGTGCCAGCAGTGACGACCAGGGTATGCCCCAGCATTTT.

The chain recombines TRBV28 with TRBJ2-7; D gene ambiguous. Germline CDR1 MDHEN, CDR2 SYDVKM. Trimming removed 3 bases from V and 7 bases from J, with 10 bases in between. This CDR3 has 12 residues. CDR3 DNA: TGTGCCAGCAGTTTCGGCTTTAGTGAGCAGTACTTC. It codes for CASSFGFSEQYF.

The rearrangement uses TRBV5-4 and TRBJ2-2; 9 bases align to TRBD1. The ends lost 5 bases at V and 7 bases at J; junction bases unmatched: 15. CDR1 and CDR2 from the germline V gene are SGHNT and YYREEE (reference sequence). The CDR3 runs to 17 residues. CDR3 DNA sequence: TGTGCCAGCAGTCCTGGGGGAGGACAGGGGTTCGGCGGGGAGCTGTTTTTT. This sequence encodes CASSPGGGQGFGGELFF. Full variable domain (outside the CDR3, taken from reference TRBV5-4 and TRBJ2-2): ETGVTQSPTHLIKTRGQQVTLRCSSQSGHNTVSWYQQALGQGPQFIFQYYREEENGRGNFPPRFSGLQFPNYSSELNVNALELDDSALYLCASSPGGGQGFGGELFFGEGSRLTVL.

The J gene is TRBJ1-6, the V gene TRBV7-2, with TRBD1 identical over 8 bases. J was trimmed by 6 bases and V by 5 bases; bases with no gene match: 9. The V gene's germline CDR1 is SGHTA and CDR2 FQGNSA. CDR3 size: 16 residues. The DNA of the CDR3 is TGTGCCAGCAGCGCCGGGACAGGTGCACGTAATTCACCCCTCCACTTT. Translating it yields CASSAGTGARNSPLHF.

Here the CDR3 reads CASSSPDWSNYGYTF. CDR3 nucleotide sequence: TGTGCCAGCAGTTCCCCTGACTGGTCTAACTATGGCTACACCTTC. The genes are TRBV6-2 or TRBV6-3 and TRBJ1-2; no reliable D call. The V and J ends lost 4 bases and 0 bases respectively, with 12 bases between them. Per the germline V gene, CDR1 is MNHEY and CDR2 is SVGEGT. The CDR3 runs 15 residues.

The chain combines TRBV27 with TRBJ1-2; the D is unclear. V was pared by 9 bases and J by 7 bases, with 6 bases between. The germline gives CDR1 MNHEY, CDR2 SMNVEV (reference sequence). The CDR3 runs 9 residues. The CDR3 DNA is TGTGCCAGGGGGAGTGGCTACACCTTC. It encodes CARGSGYTF.